The entry below gives a single T cell receptor (beta chain) sequence along with its context. The sample originates from a study of T cell changes during pregnancy in multiple sclerosis. This CDR3 contains 15 residues. V was pared by 0 bases and J by 4 bases, with 12 bases between. From germline, CDR1 is LGHNT and CDR2 FRNRAP. Produced via immunoSEQ multiplex PCR; TCRdb's table is partial and in-frame only. The sample contains tens of thousands of clones, roughly nine tenths of which appear only once. The sample was peripheral blood, taken in the first trimester of pregnancy. This rearrangement joins TRBV12-5 to TRBJ1-2; D might be TRBD1 (6 bases). The TCR comes from a female donor in good health, enrolled as a control in a pregnancy study. CDR3 amino acids: CASGLVQGGSYGYTF. The CDR3 region has the DNA TGTGCTAGTGGTTTGGTACAGGGCGGATCCTATGGCTACACCTTC.